This T cell receptor (beta chain) was identified in a study of blood T cell repertoires in COVID-19. Study summary: Sources were T cells, B-cell-depleted T cells, or PBMCs; the material itself was cDNA or gDNA.

In the original workflow: Reference gene primer amplification gave nucleated cell count estimates. Produced via immunoSEQ multiplex PCR; TCRdb's table is partial and in-frame only. The V and J calls and clone size come from that table; D and trimming were worked out from the DNA. The sample holds roughly 36,000 clones, 65% to 90% seen once. The germline CDR1 and CDR2 sequences are LGHDT and YNNKEL (reference sequence). Trimming stripped 2 bases from V and 5 bases from J, with 4 bases between. The CDR3 is 11 amino acids. The chain links TRBV3-1 (or the pseudogene TRBV3-2) to TRBJ2-7, with D unclear. The specimen was peripheral blood. The TCR was taken from a human donor in a cohort sampled during active COVID-19. CDR3 DNA: TGTGCCAGCAGCCAATTCAACGAGCAGTACTTC. Protein sequence: CASSQFNEQYF.